The clone carrying this T cell receptor beta chain showed up just a few times. Antigen specificity is unknown. The CDR3 extends over 16 amino acids. The germline V gene encodes CDR1 MNHEY and CDR2 SMNVEV (reference sequence). With 1 base clipped from V and 2 bases from J, the junction kept 3 bases outside the gene matches. Template switching added a universal primer site, and cDNA bore unique molecular identifiers. From the 5' RACE reads, TCRdb called clonotypes with MiXCR, one entry per CDR3 protein. This sample yields about 530,000 distinct CDR3 sequences, of which under 25% are seen a single time; approximately 0.48% belongs to the top ten. This entry comes from a study of identical twins. Study observations and caveats: Surplus twin overlap in beta out-of-frame sequences was less pronounced. Excess low generation probability was seen in twin-shared out-of-frame alpha sequences. Fewer insertions characterized abundant cord blood beta clonotypes, whereas memory repertoires showed none.

These sequences were also reported in another study, on yellow fever vaccine responses in identical twins.

The sequenced sample consisted of CD4+ T cells sorted from blood. The sequence was collected from a woman between 18 and 29 years old in good health. The gene calls are TRBV27 and TRBJ1-5; 9 bases fit TRBD1. CDR3 nucleotide sequence: TGTGCCAGCAGTTTATTGGGACAGGGAGGCAATCAGCCCCAGCATTTT. Amino acids: CASSLLGQGGNQPQHF.